This T cell receptor (beta chain) stems from a study of somatic mutations in cytotoxic T cells in rheumatoid arthritis. General observations from the study: Measurement of CD8+ T-cell clonality revealed no significant difference between rheumatoid arthritis patients and age-matched healthy controls. The authors did not know the antigen targets of the expanded CD8+ clones. More than 20% of CD8+ cells belonged to the largest clone in about an eighth of the 65 patients.

CDR1 is SGHKS and CDR2 is YYEKEE in the germline V gene (reference sequence). CDR3 length: 14 residues. V was cut by 0 bases and J by 3 bases, with 10 bases left in between. Profiled with immunoSEQ multiplex PCR; TCRdb holds only in-frame clones, not every one. The table shows around 19,000 clones, with approximately 80% occurring only once. Remarks on this clone: The antigen remains undetermined.

Positive magnetic bead selection separated CD4+ and CD8+ cells, and flow cytometry confirmed purity. Specimen: CD8+ T cells sorted from blood. V gene TRBV5-5 combines with J gene TRBJ2-7; tentatively, D is TRBD1 (5 bases). The origin of this receptor is an adult with rheumatoid arthritis. CDR3 in DNA: TGTGCCAGCAGCTTGGGGCAGGGTCTCTACGAGCAGTACTTC. It codes for CASSLGQGLYEQYF.